These 8 T cell receptor beta chains were all obtained from the same sample, sequenced in a study of cytomegalovirus exposure and HLA in healthy donors. Primers for the PCR totalled 60 Vbeta and 13 Jbeta. The data were produced by immunoSEQ multiplex PCR, yet TCRdb's version contains in-frame clones alone and is incomplete. Counted here are about 120,000 clones, roughly 80% occurring once; the ten biggest clones make up more than 3%. The sample taken for sequencing was PBMCs. The receptors derive from a man aged 25-40 years in good health and CMV-seronegative.

This chain uses TRBV9 with TRBJ2-5; 7 nucleotides line up with TRBD1. The CDR3 consists of 16 residues. V shed 4 bases and J 0 bases; nucleotides not matched to a gene: 9. The germline CDR1 and CDR2 sequences are SGDLS and YYNGEE. CDR3 DNA: TGTGCCAGCAGCCCAACCCCTGGGACAGACCAAGAGACCCAGTACTTC. This sequence encodes CASSPTPGTDQETQYF.

This chain joins TRBV5-1 and TRBJ1-1; D not resolved. The V and J ends lost 3 bases and 1 base respectively, with 16 bases between them. The CDR3 has 16 residues. CDR1 and CDR2 from the germline V gene are SGHRS and YFSETQ. The CDR3 DNA sequence: TGCGCCAGCAGCTCTTTATTGGGTCGAGGGAACACTGAAGCTTTCTTT. Encoded protein: CASSSLLGRGNTEAFF.

DNA of the CDR3: TGTGCCAGCAGTTCTAATTACGAGCAGTACTTC. Its translation: CASSSNYEQYF. The J gene is TRBJ2-7, the V gene TRBV28; D ambiguous. V lost 4 bases to trimming and J lost 4 bases, with 5 bases between them. Germline V gene lookup returns CDR1 MDHEN and CDR2 SYDVKM. The CDR3 runs 11 residues. The entire variable domain, with the rest obtained from reference TRBV28 and TRBJ2-7, is as follows: DVKVTQSSRYLVKRTGEKVFLECVQDMDHENMFWYRQDPGLGLRLIYFSYDVKMKEKGDIPEGYSVSREKKERFSLILESASTNQTSMYLCASSSNYEQYFGPGTRLTVT.

The gene calls are TRBV30 and TRBJ1-5, with unresolved D. The V gene lost 3 bases and the J gene lost 2 bases, with 11 bases spanning the gap. CDR1 and CDR2 (germline): GTSNPN, SVGIG (reference sequence). The CDR3 has 14 residues. The DNA of the CDR3 is TGTGCCTGGAGCCGGGAAACGGGCAATCAGCCCCAGCATTTT. It codes for CAWSRETGNQPQHF.

The chain is built from TRBV29-1 and TRBJ2-3, with 8 positions matching TRBD1. The CDR3 totals 13 residues. Germline trimming cut 7 bases from V and 6 bases from J; bases unmatched to any gene: 9. Germline lookup yields CDR1 SQVTM and CDR2 ANQGSEA. The CDR3 spells CSAPDRAGDTQYF. The CDR3 coding sequence is TGCAGCGCCCCGGACAGGGCTGGGGATACGCAGTATTTT.

The chain uses TRBV6-5 and TRBJ1-2; D perhaps matches TRBD1 (6 bases). With 0 bases removed from V and 4 bases from J, the gap between germline ends came to 9 bases. CDR1 and CDR2 from the germline V gene are MNHEY and SVGAGI. The CDR3 loop spans 14 amino acids. The DNA for the CDR3 is TGTGCCAGCAGTTACTCATCAGGGGCCTATGGCTACACCTTC. It translates to CASSYSSGAYGYTF.

The genes are TRBV5-1 and TRBJ2-3, with TRBD2 identical over 8 bases. From germline, CDR1 is SGHRS and CDR2 YFSETQ. The CDR3 runs to 18 residues. With 0 bases clipped from V and 5 bases from J, the junction kept 14 bases outside the gene matches. The CDR3 sequence: CASSLGATPSGGRDTQYF. CDR3 bases: TGCGCCAGCAGCTTGGGGGCCACGCCTTCGGGGGGGCGAGATACGCAGTATTTT.

V is TRBV5-5 and J is TRBJ1-3, with D hard to call. Trimming took off 2 bases at V and 7 bases at J, with 7 bases between the two ends. The V gene's germline CDR1 is SGHKS and CDR2 YYEKEE (reference sequence). The CDR3 runs 12 residues. DNA for the CDR3: TGTGCCAGCAGCTTCACATGGAACACCATATATTTT. This sequence encodes CASSFTWNTIYF. Based on the CDR3 plus reference TRBV5-5 and TRBJ1-3, the full variable domain is DAGVTQSPTHLIKTRGQQVTLRCSPISGHKSVSWYQQVLGQGPQFIFQYYEKEERGRGNFPDRFSARQFPNYSSELNVNALLLGDSALYLCASSFTWNTIYFGEGSWLTVV.